A single sample gave rise to the 27 T cell receptor beta chains below, sequenced in a study of T cell clonotyping in hematopoietic cell transplantation. Clones were read by immunoSEQ multiplex PCR, and TCRdb kept only the in-frame ones, dropping some. This table holds 37,000 or so clones, over 70% found once. The specimen was peripheral blood mononuclear cells. The origin of the receptors is a woman aged 40 to 50 in good health. Some clones in this sample may be carry-over from other donors' samples.

The chain carries TRBV6-1 and TRBJ2-3; 10 bases fit TRBD2. V lost 4 bases and J lost 2; bases outside the gene matches: 6. This CDR3 is built from 16 residues. CDR1 MNHNS and CDR2 SASEGT come from the germline V gene. The CDR3: CASSAGTSEITDTQYF. The CDR3 DNA follows: TGTGCCAGCAGTGCGGGGACTAGCGAGATCACAGATACGCAGTATTTT.

The chain has TRBV4-3 and TRBJ1-4; 7 nucleotides line up with TRBD1. The CDR3 is 13 amino acids. Germline V gene sequence: CDR1 LGHNA, CDR2 YSLEER. With 4 bases clipped from V and 8 bases from J, the junction kept 4 bases outside the gene matches. The CDR3 spells CASSPQGGEKLFF. The CDR3 DNA follows: TGCGCCAGCAGCCCCCAGGGGGGGGAAAAACTGTTTTTT.

This clone was recorded once. The CDR3 DNA follows: TGTGCCAGCACGCTAGCGGGAGTGGCGGGGGAAGAGACCCAGTACTTC. Protein: CASTLAGVAGEETQYF. This chain joins TRBV7-8 and TRBJ2-5; 10 nucleotides align to TRBD2. The CDR3 is made up of 16 amino acids. The germline V gene encodes CDR1 SGHVS and CDR2 FQNEAQ. V was pared by 7 bases and J by 3 bases, with 11 bases of the junction left unmatched.

The table lists this clone with a count of one. The chain combines TRBV7-2 with TRBJ2-3; D is perhaps TRBD2 (6 bases). V was shortened by 2 bases and J by 2 bases, with 11 bases between the two germline ends. CDR3 length: 15 residues. CDR1 is SGHTA and CDR2 is FQGNSA in the germline V gene. CDR3 in DNA: TGTGCCAGCAGCTTATTTAGCGGCTCCACAGATACGCAGTATTTT. Translating it yields CASSLFSGSTDTQYF.

This chain links TRBV5-6 with TRBJ1-2; D is possibly TRBD1 (5 bases). Trimming removed 3 bases from V and 1 base from J, with 19 bases in between. The CDR3 runs to 17 residues. CDR1 is SGHDT, CDR2 YYEEEE, per germline. The CDR3 DNA reads as TGTGCCAGCAGCTCGGGGGTGCGACGGCCCTTTAACTATGGCTACACCTTC. It translates to CASSSGVRRPFNYGYTF.

CDR3 nucleotide sequence: TGTGCCACCAGCAGTTTTCTCGGGACAGCCCCCTACGAGCAGTACTTC. This translates into CATSSFLGTAPYEQYF. This chain joins TRBV15 and TRBJ2-7, with 7 nucleotides matching TRBD1. This CDR3 has 16 amino acids. The trim removed 3 bases at V and 2 bases at J, leaving 10 bases unmatched. Germline lookup yields CDR1 LNHNV and CDR2 YYDKDF (reference sequence).

This clone came up once. The J gene is TRBJ1-1, the V gene TRBV28; D not resolved. V lost 7 bases, J lost 2 bases, and 11 bases lay in between. The CDR3 totals 13 residues. The V gene's germline CDR1 is MDHEN and CDR2 SYDVKM. The CDR3 loop is CASTSLPNTEAFF. As DNA, the CDR3 is TGTGCCAGCACGAGCCTCCCTAACACTGAAGCTTTCTTT.

The chain links TRBV6-1 to TRBJ1-4, with D possibly being TRBD1 (6 bases). The germline gives CDR1 MNHNS, CDR2 SASEGT. Between the trimmed V and J ends, which lost 0 bases and 3 bases, there was a span of 14 bases. CDR3 length equals 17 residues. The chain's CDR3 is CASSEALFRTANEKLFF. CDR3 DNA sequence: TGTGCCAGCAGTGAAGCGCTCTTTAGGACAGCTAATGAAAAACTGTTTTTT.

The V gene is TRBV5-1, the J gene TRBJ1-1; possible D gene TRBD1, 5 bases. V shed 1 base and J shed 10 bases, with 14 bases lying between them. The CDR3 covers 13 residues. Germline lookup yields CDR1 SGHRS and CDR2 YFSETQ. The CDR3 DNA sequence: TGCGCCAGCAGCTTGAGCCCCCAGGGTGGAGCTTTCTTT. Its translation is CASSLSPQGGAFF.

J is TRBJ1-5 and V is TRBV5-1, with unresolved D. Trimming stripped 5 bases from V and 0 bases from J, with 12 bases between. This CDR3 has 15 residues. The germline V gene encodes CDR1 SGHRS and CDR2 YFSETQ. The CDR3, as DNA: TGCGCCAGCAGGGCCACGGTAGATAGCAATCAGCCCCAGCATTTT. Its protein is CASRATVDSNQPQHF.

V and J are TRBV7-8 and TRBJ1-5; 11 nucleotides align to TRBD1. Germline loops: CDR1 SGHVS, CDR2 FQNEAQ. J lost 4 bases, V lost 5 bases, and 10 bases had no gene match. CDR3 length equals 17 residues. The CDR3 DNA reads as TGTGCCAGCAGCCTAGGGACAGGGGGAGGGAAAAATCAGCCCCAGCATTTT. Protein product: CASSLGTGGGKNQPQHF. The variable domain in full, completed from reference TRBV7-8 and TRBJ1-5, reads GAGVSQSPRYKVAKRGQDVALRCDPISGHVSLFWYQQALGQGPEFLTYFQNEAQLDKSGLPSDRFFAERPEGSVSTLKIQRTQQEDSAVYLCASSLGTGGGKNQPQHFGDGTRLSIL.

The genes are TRBV5-1 and TRBJ1-1, with 9 bases that match TRBD1. Per the germline V gene, CDR1 is SGHRS and CDR2 is YFSETQ. CDR3 length: 15 residues. V was pared by 4 bases and J by 1 base, with 5 bases of the junction left unmatched. The CDR3 sequence is CASSRRTGANTEAFF. The CDR3, as DNA: TGCGCCAGCAGCCGAAGGACAGGGGCGAACACTGAAGCTTTCTTT.

A single count supports this clone. The DNA for the CDR3 is TGTGCCAGCAGCTACCTAGCGGGGGCTTACAATGAGCAGTTCTTC. Its protein is CASSYLAGAYNEQFF. The V gene is TRBV11-1, the J gene TRBJ2-1, with 10 positions matching TRBD2. CDR1 and CDR2 (germline): SGHAT, FQDESV (reference sequence). The CDR3 runs to 15 residues. V lost 4 bases to trimming and J lost 4 bases; unmatched junction nucleotides: 4.

V usage is TRBV5-1 and J usage is TRBJ2-5; D is unclear. The CDR3 has 15 residues. The V and J ends lost 1 base and 2 bases respectively, with 12 bases between them. The germline V gene has CDR1 SGHRS and CDR2 YFSETQ. Here the CDR3 reads CASSLSVGRQETQYF. The CDR3 nucleotides read TGCGCCAGCAGCTTGTCGGTGGGCAGACAAGAGACCCAGTACTTC.

The chain employs TRBV2 and TRBJ1-2, with D possibly being TRBD1 (5 bases). Trimming took off 4 bases at V and 2 bases at J, with 5 bases between the two ends. CDR3 size: 12 residues. Germline V gene data show CDR1 as SNHLY and CDR2 as FYNNEI. CDR3 sequence reads: CASSAGNYGYTF. The CDR3 DNA sequence: TGTGCCAGCAGTGCAGGGAACTATGGCTACACCTTC.

The rearrangement joins TRBV28 to TRBJ2-1; 8 nucleotides match TRBD2. The CDR3 has 15 residues. Germline V gene data show CDR1 as MDHEN and CDR2 as SYDVKM. Trimming took 6 bases from V and 14 from J; bases not matched to a gene: 18. CDR3 coding DNA: TGTGCCAGCAGCCGAGGAGGTCGGGAGGGCCGGAGTAAGTTCTTC. It encodes CASSRGGREGRSKFF.

This clone was found a few times. The chain is built from TRBV27 and TRBJ2-7; TRBD2 matches 13 bases. Germline values: CDR1 MNHEY, CDR2 SMNVEV (reference sequence). The CDR3 sequence is 15 residues long. J gave up 6 bases and V 5 bases, and 7 bases lay outside the gene matches. The DNA for the CDR3 is TGTGCCAGCAGTCTCGGGACTAGCGGGACCTCCGAGCAGTACTTC. Translating it yields CASSLGTSGTSEQYF.

V gene TRBV30 combines with J gene TRBJ1-1; D is undetermined. This CDR3 is 11 amino acids long. Deletions cut 5 bases from V and 4 bases from J, with 8 bases between. Germline assignment: CDR1 GTSNPN and CDR2 SVGIG (reference sequence). The chain's CDR3 is CAWGAFTEAFF. The CDR3 DNA follows: TGTGCCTGGGGTGCATTCACTGAAGCTTTCTTT.

In the case of this clone: The junction differs from germline at one of its ends, possibly a read error. The rearrangement joins TRBV7-7 to TRBJ2-3; 8 bases map to TRBD2. The V gene's germline CDR1 is SSHAT and CDR2 FNYEAQ (reference sequence). The CDR3 totals 14 residues. CDR3 region: CASSQTSDTDTQYF. In DNA form, the CDR3 reads TGTGCTAGCAGCCAGACTAGCGACACAGATACGCAGTATTTT.

The rearrangement joins TRBV7-3 to TRBJ1-1, with D uncertain. V was pared by 6 bases and J by 0 bases, with 17 bases between. In germline, CDR1 is SGHTA, CDR2 FQGTGA. CDR3 size: 16 residues. The CDR3 region has the DNA TGTGCCAGCAGAAAGGTAGGCGGCCTTATGAACACTGAAGCTTTCTTT. It encodes CASRKVGGLMNTEAFF.

The chain joins TRBV19 to TRBJ1-2, with TRBD1 as a possible D gene (5 bases). The germline gives CDR1 LNHDA, CDR2 SQIVND (reference sequence). This CDR3 has 14 amino acids. V was shortened by 6 bases and J by 3 bases, with 14 bases between the two germline ends. CDR3 protein: CASSLPPGDYGYTF. The CDR3 nucleotides read TGTGCCAGTAGCCTCCCCCCGGGGGACTATGGCTACACCTTC.

The chain recombines TRBV7-2 with TRBJ2-7, with 7 bases aligning to TRBD2. V was clipped by 1 base and J by 4 bases; unmatched bases: 4. CDR1 and CDR2 from the germline V gene are SGHTA and FQGNSA. There are 14 residues in the CDR3. In DNA, the CDR3 is TGTGCCAGCAGCTTAGAAGGCGGGAGATACGAGCAGTACTTC. Amino acids: CASSLEGGRYEQYF.

The V and J genes are TRBV10-3 and TRBJ2-3; no reliable D call. Trimming cost V 0 bases and J 6 bases, with 7 bases left between them. This CDR3 spans 13 amino acids. CDR1 is ENHRY, CDR2 SYGVKD, per germline. The chain's CDR3 is CAISESQWDTQYF. CDR3 sequence (DNA): TGTGCCATCAGTGAGTCTCAGTGGGATACGCAGTATTTT.

The table lists this clone with a count of one. The V call is TRBV7-9, the J call TRBJ1-2; D is unresolved. From germline, CDR1 is SEHNR and CDR2 FQNEAQ (reference sequence). The V end was cut by 1 base, the J end by 6 bases, with 6 bases between. This CDR3 is 12 amino acids long. Here the CDR3 DNA reads TGTGCCAGCAGCTTAGGCCCCAATGGCTACACCTTC. It encodes CASSLGPNGYTF. Based on the CDR3 plus reference TRBV7-9 and TRBJ1-2, the full variable domain is DTGVSQNPRHKITKRGQNVTFRCDPISEHNRLYWYRQTLGQGPEFLTYFQNEAQLEKSRLLSDRFSAERPKGSFSTLEIQRTEQGDSAMYLCASSLGPNGYTFGSGTRLTVV.

The genes are TRBV10-1 and TRBJ2-2; no definite D call. Trimming pared 7 bases from V and 0 bases from J, leaving 9 bases between. Germline loops: CDR1 WNHNN, CDR2 SYGVQD (reference sequence). There are 14 residues in the CDR3. The CDR3 bases are TGCGCCAGCAAGGCGACCGCGAACACCGGGGAGCTGTTTTTT. Its protein is CASKATANTGELFF.

This chain connects TRBV5-4 to TRBJ2-2; tentatively, D is TRBD1 or TRBD2 (5 bases each). With 5 bases removed from V and 0 bases from J, the gap between germline ends came to 11 bases. This CDR3 contains 15 residues. CDR1 is SGHNT, CDR2 YYREEE, per germline (reference sequence). The CDR3 nucleotides are TGTGCCAGCAGTCGGGACCAGCCGAACACCGGGGAGCTGTTTTTT. It translates to CASSRDQPNTGELFF.

The gene calls are TRBV18 and TRBJ1-2, with 11 bases aligning to TRBD1. The germline CDR1 and CDR2 sequences are KGHSH and LQKENI. This CDR3 contains 14 residues. V shed 3 bases, J shed 12 bases, and the junction held 9 bases outside the gene matches. The CDR3 sequence is CASSPNPGQGVDTF. DNA of the CDR3: TGTGCCAGCTCACCGAATCCGGGACAGGGGGTAGACACCTTC.